The 32 T cell receptor beta chains below were found in one sample sequenced in a study of cytomegalovirus exposure and HLA in healthy donors. Primers for the PCR totalled 60 Vbeta and 13 Jbeta. Libraries were prepared by immunoSEQ multiplex PCR; TCRdb keeps only in-frame clonotypes and omits some of them. The table lists under 95,000 clones. Sequencing was done on a sample of PBMCs. The receptors here all came from a man younger than 30 in good health and CMV-seropositive.

The gene calls are TRBV6-5 and TRBJ2-7, with 7 bases aligning to TRBD1. Per germline, CDR1 MNHEY and CDR2 SVGAGI. This CDR3 spans 15 amino acids. V shed 5 bases, J shed 4 bases, and the junction held 11 bases outside the gene matches. CDR3 protein: CASSKENRGVYEQYF. The CDR3 nucleotides read TGTGCCAGCAGTAAAGAAAACAGGGGAGTTTACGAGCAGTACTTC.

The chain carries TRBV19 and TRBJ1-5; no reliable D call. V dropped 5 bases and J dropped 3 bases, with 8 bases sitting between them. The CDR3 spans 13 residues. The germline V gene has CDR1 LNHDA and CDR2 SQIVND (reference sequence). CDR3 in amino acids: CASSLAVNQPQHF. DNA for the CDR3: TGTGCCAGTAGTTTGGCAGTCAATCAGCCCCAGCATTTT.

V and J are TRBV5-1 and TRBJ2-7; TRBD2 agrees at 8 bases. Germline CDR1 SGHRS, CDR2 YFSETQ. The J segment lost 3 bases and the V segment lost 0 bases, leaving 5 bases of the junction unmatched. This CDR3 is 15 amino acids long. CDR3 region: CASSLGREGRYEQYF. DNA of the CDR3: TGCGCCAGCAGCTTGGGTCGGGAGGGACGCTACGAGCAGTACTTC.

This sequence joins TRBV6-5 and TRBJ2-3; D is uncertain. The CDR3 is 14 amino acids. Between the trimmed V and J ends, which lost 6 bases and 0 bases, there was a span of 10 bases. CDR1 MNHEY and CDR2 SVGAGI come from the germline V gene. The CDR3 DNA is TGTGCCAGCAGGGTCGGCAGGAGCACAGATACGCAGTATTTT. Protein: CASRVGRSTDTQYF.

J is TRBJ2-3 and V is TRBV5-4; 8 positions agree with TRBD2. The CDR3 sequence is 16 residues long. V trimming: 2 bases; J trimming: 3 bases; junction bases outside the gene matches: 8. Germline V CDR1 and CDR2: SGHNT, YYREEE (reference sequence). The CDR3 region is CASSFPAGGGTDTQYF. The CDR3 coding sequence is TGTGCCAGCAGCTTTCCCGCGGGAGGCGGAACAGATACGCAGTATTTT.

The chain uses TRBV19 and TRBJ1-4; 8 bases fit TRBD1. The length of the CDR3 is 14 residues. J lost 6 bases, V lost 6 bases, and 6 bases had no gene match. The germline V gene has CDR1 LNHDA and CDR2 SQIVND (reference sequence). The CDR3 region is CASRGTGGDEKLFF. The CDR3, as DNA: TGTGCCAGTAGGGGAACAGGGGGAGATGAAAAACTGTTTTTT.

J is TRBJ2-3 and V is TRBV5-1; tentatively, D is TRBD2 (6 bases). CDR3 size: 13 residues. Trimming left V 7 bases short and J 6 bases short, with 15 bases between. Germline loops: CDR1 SGHRS, CDR2 YFSETQ. CDR3 DNA sequence: TGCGCCAGCGCCTCGCTAGCGATGGATACGCAGTATTTT. It yields the protein CASASLAMDTQYF. The complete variable domain, with remaining parts taken from reference TRBV5-1 and TRBJ2-3, reads KAGVTQTPRYLIKTRGQQVTLSCSPISGHRSVSWYQQTPGQGLQFLFEYFSETQRNKGNFPGRFSGRQFSNSRSEMNVSTLELGDSALYLCASASLAMDTQYFGPGTRLTVL.

The CDR3 region has the DNA TGCAGCGTTGAAGATCTGGGCGGATACGGGGGGCAAGAGACCCAGTACTTC. It specifies CSVEDLGGYGGQETQYF. V gene TRBV29-1 combines with J gene TRBJ2-5; the match to TRBD2 covers 7 bases. V shed 0 bases and J 2 bases; nucleotides not matched to a gene: 12. There are 17 residues in the CDR3. CDR1 SQVTM and CDR2 ANQGSEA come from the germline V gene. The full variable domain, its missing parts supplied by reference TRBV29-1 and TRBJ2-5, is SAVISQKPSRDICQRGTSLTIQCQVDSQVTMMFWYRQQPGQSLTLIATANQGSEATYESGFVIDKFPISRPNLTFSTLTVSNMSPEDSSIYLCSVEDLGGYGGQETQYFGPGTRLLVL.

V is TRBV5-6 and J is TRBJ1-1; D call uncertain. The germline CDR1 and CDR2 sequences are SGHDT and YYEEEE. V lost 4 bases, J lost 5 bases, and 21 bases lay in between. The CDR3 contains 16 residues. CDR3 in DNA: TGTGCCAGCAGCCCTGAGGAGGACGAAGTCGGAACTGAAGCTTTCTTT. This gives the protein CASSPEEDEVGTEAFF.

The chain is built from TRBV10-3 and TRBJ1-2; 9 bases are shared with TRBD1. V shed 11 bases, J shed 3 bases, and the junction held 4 bases outside the gene matches. The germline V gene encodes CDR1 ENHRY and CDR2 SYGVKD. The CDR3 is 12 residues long. This CDR3 is CAGQGSDYGYTF. In nucleotides, the CDR3 is TGTGCCGGACAGGGGAGTGACTATGGCTACACCTTC.

This sequence joins TRBV5-6 and TRBJ1-1, with a possible D match to TRBD1 (6 bases). V lost 5 bases, J lost 1 base, and 15 bases lay in between. CDR1 is SGHDT, CDR2 YYEEEE, per germline. The CDR3 sequence is 15 residues long. This CDR3 is CASRQGRGGNTEAFF. For the CDR3, the DNA is TGTGCCAGCAGACAAGGAAGGGGGGGGAACACTGAAGCTTTCTTT.

This chain uses TRBV7-3 with TRBJ2-3, with TRBD2 matching 8 bases. The V gene end was trimmed by 7 bases and the J gene end by 4 bases; junction bases not matched to a gene: 7. The CDR3 has 14 residues. Looked up from germline, CDR1 is SGHTA and CDR2 is FQGTGA. CDR3 loop: CASTSGGRPDTQYF. CDR3 nucleotide sequence: TGTGCCAGCACCTCGGGGGGGCGGCCAGATACGCAGTATTTT.

The chain is built from TRBV28 and TRBJ2-7; 11 nucleotides line up with TRBD2. The CDR3 consists of 15 residues. CDR1 MDHEN and CDR2 SYDVKM come from the germline V gene. With 4 bases clipped from V and 7 bases from J, the junction kept 9 bases outside the gene matches. CDR3: CASSSPSGGSREQYF. The CDR3 DNA reads TGTGCCAGCAGTTCGCCTAGCGGGGGGTCGAGGGAGCAGTACTTC. The whole variable domain, remainder taken from reference TRBV28 and TRBJ2-7, is DVKVTQSSRYLVKRTGEKVFLECVQDMDHENMFWYRQDPGLGLRLIYFSYDVKMKEKGDIPEGYSVSREKKERFSLILESASTNQTSMYLCASSSPSGGSREQYFGPGTRLTVT.

DNA of the CDR3: TGTGCCATCAGTGACCCCCCGGGACAGCAGAACACTGAAGCTTTCTTT. Protein sequence: CAISDPPGQQNTEAFF. V usage is TRBV10-3 and J usage is TRBJ1-1; TRBD1 agrees at 7 bases. Germline lookup yields CDR1 ENHRY and CDR2 SYGVKD. The CDR3 has 16 residues. V gave up 3 bases and J gave up 1 base; unmatched junction bases: 8.

CDR3 sequence reads: CASRSGGTEAFF. The CDR3 DNA reads as TGTGCCAGCAGATCAGGGGGAACTGAAGCTTTCTTT. The chain couples TRBV28 to TRBJ1-1; 7 nucleotides agree with TRBD1. CDR1 is MDHEN and CDR2 is SYDVKM in the germline V gene. The length of the CDR3 is 12 residues. After removal of 6 bases from V and 5 bases from J, the junction contained 3 bases not matched to a gene.

The V gene is TRBV14, the J gene TRBJ2-7; D unclear. Germline V lookup: CDR1 SGHDN, CDR2 FVKESK. This CDR3 has 11 amino acids. Trimming took off 1 base at V and 4 bases at J, with 2 bases between the two ends. CDR3 sequence: CASSQAYEQYF. The CDR3 nucleotides are TGTGCCAGCAGCCAAGCGTACGAGCAGTACTTC.

Of note for this clone: Mismatch with germline at one junction end may stem from a read error. The chain links TRBV7-3 to TRBJ2-5, with 8 bases aligning to TRBD2. The germline gives CDR1 SGHTA, CDR2 FQGTGA. This CDR3 is built from 14 residues. This chain's CDR3 is CASSLGGDQETQYF. The CDR3 region has the DNA TGTGCCAGCAGCCTCGGGGGGGACCAAGAAACCCAGTACTTC.

The chain has TRBV9 and TRBJ1-2, with no clear D. In germline, CDR1 is SGDLS, CDR2 YYNGEE. This CDR3 has 16 residues. V lost 0 bases and J 6 bases, leaving 18 bases between the germline ends. The CDR3 reads CASSVAPTRREDGYTF. The CDR3 DNA reads TGTGCCAGCAGCGTAGCCCCAACTCGGAGGGAGGATGGCTACACCTTC.

This chain links TRBV5-1 with TRBJ2-5; no firm D call. The tail of the sequence fits TRBJ2-7 better, so the J call may be wrong. From germline, CDR1 is SGHRS and CDR2 YFSETQ. This CDR3 region has 11 residues. CDR3 region: CASSFEYEQYF. CDR3 bases: TGCGCCAGCAGCTTCGAATACGAGCAGTACTTC.

The chain links TRBV2 to TRBJ1-2; D gene uncertain. Germline assignment: CDR1 SNHLY and CDR2 FYNNEI. Trimming took off 4 bases at V and 1 base at J, with 7 bases between the two ends. The CDR3 totals 13 residues. Here the CDR3 reads CASSAANNYGYTF. CDR3 DNA sequence: TGTGCCAGCAGTGCAGCTAATAACTATGGCTACACCTTC.

The rearrangement links TRBV6-1 to TRBJ1-6; 8 bases are shared with TRBD1. Per the germline V gene, CDR1 is MNHNS and CDR2 is SASEGT. J gave up 7 bases and V 5 bases, and 7 bases lay outside the gene matches. The CDR3 contains 15 residues. CDR3 residues: CASSTYGQGNSPLHF. The CDR3 nucleotides read TGTGCCAGCAGTACCTATGGACAGGGCAATTCACCCCTCCACTTT.

J is TRBJ2-3 and V is TRBV5-1; tentative D call: TRBD1 (6 bases). Per the germline V gene, CDR1 is SGHRS and CDR2 is YFSETQ. The length of the CDR3 is 16 residues. V shed 0 bases and J shed 4 bases, with 15 bases lying between them. Written as DNA, the CDR3 is TGCGCCAGCAGCTTGGACGGGACAACTGGGGCAGATACGCAGTATTTT. Amino acid sequence: CASSLDGTTGADTQYF. Together with reference TRBV5-1 and TRBJ2-3, the CDR3 gives the full variable domain: KAGVTQTPRYLIKTRGQQVTLSCSPISGHRSVSWYQQTPGQGLQFLFEYFSETQRNKGNFPGRFSGRQFSNSRSEMNVSTLELGDSALYLCASSLDGTTGADTQYFGPGTRLTVL.

This chain connects TRBV11-1 to TRBJ1-5; D is uncertain. V shed 5 bases and J shed 3 bases, with 11 bases lying between them. The CDR3 has 14 amino acids. Germline V gives CDR1 SGHAT, CDR2 FQDESV (reference sequence). The CDR3 protein is CASSPGSNNQPQHF. In DNA, the CDR3 is TGTGCCAGCAGCCCCGGGTCAAACAATCAGCCCCAGCATTTT.

The rearrangement links TRBV19 to TRBJ2-1; 9 positions match TRBD2. In germline, CDR1 is LNHDA, CDR2 SQIVND (reference sequence). After removal of 7 bases from V and 4 bases from J, the junction contained 5 bases not matched to a gene. This CDR3 spans 14 amino acids. The CDR3 loop reads CASTASGTYNEQFF. In nucleotides, the CDR3 is TGTGCCAGTACGGCTAGCGGGACATACAATGAGCAGTTCTTC. Full variable domain (remainder filled in from reference TRBV19 and TRBJ2-1): DGGITQSPKYLFRKEGQNVTLSCEQNLNHDAMYWYRQDPGQGLRLIYYSQIVNDFQKGDIAEGYSVSREKKESFPLTVTSAQKNPTAFYLCASTASGTYNEQFFGPGTRLTVL.

V and J are TRBV15 and TRBJ2-1; TRBD1 is a possible D gene (6 bases). The germline gives CDR1 LNHNV, CDR2 YYDKDF (reference sequence). The CDR3 totals 12 residues. The V end lost 0 bases, the J end lost 15 bases, and 12 bases lay between the germline ends. The CDR3 sequence: CATSREQGVGFF. Here the CDR3 DNA reads TGTGCCACCAGCAGAGAACAGGGAGTAGGGTTCTTC.

V usage is TRBV6-5 and J usage is TRBJ2-1; TRBD2 aligns across 7 bases. Germline trimming cut 8 bases from V and 9 bases from J; bases unmatched to any gene: 10. This CDR3 has 13 amino acids. Germline V lookup: CDR1 MNHEY, CDR2 SVGAGI. This CDR3 is CASGDFSGGEQFF. The CDR3 nucleotides read TGTGCCAGCGGTGACTTTTCGGGGGGTGAGCAGTTCTTC.

V gene TRBV9 combines with J gene TRBJ2-5; TRBD2 agrees at 15 bases. The germline V gene encodes CDR1 SGDLS and CDR2 YYNGEE. The junction had 2 bases not matched to a gene; V was cut back by 2 bases and J by 0 bases. The CDR3 loop spans 17 amino acids. The CDR3 loop is CASSVGTSGGYQETQYF. As DNA, the CDR3 is TGTGCCAGCAGCGTCGGGACTAGCGGGGGGTACCAAGAGACCCAGTACTTC.

The rearrangement joins TRBV6-1 to TRBJ2-7; 10 nucleotides line up with TRBD1. This CDR3 region has 14 residues. Trimming at V came to 4 bases and at J to 2 bases, leaving 2 bases not matched to a gene. The germline V gene encodes CDR1 MNHNS and CDR2 SASEGT. CDR3 nucleotide sequence: TGTGCCAGCAGTGGAGGGACAGGGGCCTACGAGCAGTACTTC. This translates into CASSGGTGAYEQYF.

Written as DNA, the CDR3 is TGTGCCAGCATTCCGGGGGTGAACACCGGGGAGCTGTTTTTT. This encodes CASIPGVNTGELFF. V is TRBV2 and J is TRBJ2-2; TRBD2 is a possible D gene (6 bases). The germline V gene encodes CDR1 SNHLY and CDR2 FYNNEI. V lost 7 bases and J 1 base, leaving 10 bases between the germline ends. The CDR3 loop spans 14 amino acids.

The V call is TRBV30, the J call TRBJ1-2; D gene unclear. The ends were cut back, 1 base at V and 7 bases at J, with 7 bases in the middle. In germline, CDR1 is GTSNPN, CDR2 SVGIG (reference sequence). This CDR3 spans 11 amino acids. The CDR3 DNA reads TGTGCCTGGAGTGGGTTGAGTGGCTACACCTTC. Protein product: CAWSGLSGYTF.

The rearrangement links TRBV5-1 to TRBJ2-3, with D uncertain. The CDR3 length is 17 residues. The germline V gene has CDR1 SGHRS and CDR2 YFSETQ. Deletions cut 1 base from V and 0 bases from J, with 15 bases between. CDR3: CASSLTAKPTSTDTQYF. In DNA, the CDR3 is TGCGCCAGCAGCTTGACAGCCAAACCTACTAGCACAGATACGCAGTATTTT.

This chain connects TRBV5-1 to TRBJ1-2; TRBD1 agrees at 8 bases. The CDR3 loop spans 15 amino acids. The J segment lost 5 bases and the V segment lost 5 bases, leaving 11 bases of the junction unmatched. Germline CDR1 is SGHRS and CDR2 is YFSETQ. The CDR3 sequence: CASSSTDRAFYGYTF. The CDR3 DNA reads as TGCGCCAGCAGTTCGACGGACAGGGCATTTTATGGCTACACCTTC.